The rows below give T cell receptor beta chains drawn from one sample of a study of T cell responses to AZD1222 COVID-19 vaccine. Libraries were prepared by immunoSEQ multiplex PCR; TCRdb keeps only in-frame clonotypes and omits some of them. This table holds over 55,000 clones, around 84% found once. This material consisted of peripheral blood, taken on day 0 of AZD1222 vaccination. The source is an adult in good health. CDR3s include the opening cysteine and the closing phenylalanine or tryptophan. Each record gives: clone size, V gene, CDR3 length, J gene, D gene, CDR3 protein, CDR3 DNA. A D gene is named only where the DNA matches it firmly. Where a row states a size, it is once, few, many or the class of an expanded clone; other rows omit it.

few	TRBV5-1	14	TRBJ1-1	NA	CASSAGPSNTEAFF	TGCGCCAGCAGCGCGGGACCCTCAAACACTGAAGCTTTCTTT
NA	TRBV10-3	12	TRBJ1-6	TRBD1	CATRDRGSPLHF	TGTGCCACCCGGGACAGGGGCTCACCCCTCCACTTT
few	TRBV7-2	11	TRBJ1-5	NA	CASSLGRLQHF	TGTGCCAGCAGCTTAGGCCGCCTTCAGCATTTT
NA	TRBV18	20	TRBJ1-1	TRBD1	CASSPILRDRGAGMNTEAFF	TGTGCCAGCTCACCAATTCTAAGAGACAGGGGCGCTGGAATGAACACTGAAGCTTTCTTT
NA	TRBV6-6	14	TRBJ2-1	TRBD1	CASSTTGGSNEQFF	TGTGCCAGCAGTACGACAGGGGGGAGCAATGAGCAGTTCTTC
once	TRBV27	15	TRBJ1-1	NA	CASSLPSTGNTEAFF	TGTGCCAGCAGTTTACCCTCGACAGGTAACACTGAAGCTTTCTTT
NA	TRBV6-1	15	TRBJ2-1	TRBD1	CASSETGVYGNEQFF	TGTGCCAGCAGTGAAACAGGGGTCTATGGCAATGAGCAGTTCTTC
NA	TRBV2	16	TRBJ1-3	NA	CASSDRGVGSGNTIYF	TGTGCCAGCAGTGATCGGGGTGTGGGCTCTGGAAACACCATATATTTT
NA	TRBV5-5	15	TRBJ2-7	NA	CASSPRQLSSYEQYF	TGTGCCAGCAGCCCGCGTCAGCTGAGCTCCTACGAGCAGTACTTC
once	TRBV6-5	14	TRBJ1-3	NA	CATSKGSTGNTIYF	TGTGCCACCAGTAAGGGGTCTACTGGAAACACCATATATTTT
few	TRBV5-1	14	TRBJ1-1	NA	CASSATVDLGGAFF	TGCGCCAGCAGCGCCACCGTGGATTTGGGGGGAGCTTTCTTT
NA	TRBV27	13	TRBJ2-5	NA	CASSLDNQETQYF	TGTGCCAGCAGTTTGGACAACCAAGAGACCCAGTACTTC
NA	TRBV5-4	14	TRBJ1-4	NA	CASSPGGVAEKLFF	TGTGCCAGCAGCCCCGGGGGGGTAGCGGAAAAACTGTTTTTT
NA	TRBV7-9	15	TRBJ1-1	NA	CASSTLPTANTEAFF	TGTGCCAGCAGCACTCTACCGACAGCGAACACTGAAGCTTTCTTT
NA	TRBV27	13	TRBJ2-1	TRBD2	CASSWRAGGPLFF	TGTGCCAGCAGTTGGCGAGCGGGGGGGCCTCTGTTCTTC
NA	TRBV4-3	15	TRBJ2-7	NA	CASSQDSRPGVEQYF	TGCGCCAGCAGCCAAGATTCCCGCCCCGGAGTCGAGCAGTACTTC
NA	TRBV19	14	TRBJ2-2	NA	CASSIVTRTGELFF	TGTGCCAGTAGTATAGTGACTCGGACCGGGGAGCTGTTTTTT
NA	TRBV5-1	15	TRBJ1-4	NA	CASSLPGEGAEKLFF	TGCGCCAGCAGCCTGCCAGGGGAAGGAGCTGAAAAACTGTTTTTT
NA	TRBV10-3	13	TRBJ1-1	NA	CAISGEVNTEAFF	TGTGCCATCAGTGGGGAAGTGAACACTGAAGCTTTCTTT
NA	TRBV30	11	TRBJ1-1	NA	CAWSYRREAFF	TGTGCCTGGAGTTACAGGAGGGAAGCTTTCTTT
NA	TRBV19	18	TRBJ2-2	TRBD2	CASSPFGLAGGDTGELFF	TGTGCCAGTAGTCCCTTCGGACTAGCGGGGGGGGACACCGGGGAGCTGTTTTTT
NA	TRBV7-8	12	TRBJ1-1	NA	CASSLAGVEAFF	TGTGCCAGCAGCTTAGCAGGGGTTGAAGCTTTCTTT
NA	TRBV5-1	14	TRBJ2-7	NA	CASSLGPSSYEQYF	TGCGCCAGCAGCTTGGGGCCTAGCTCCTACGAGCAGTACTTC
few	TRBV28	11	TRBJ1-1	NA	CATSRPTEAFF	TGTGCCACCTCCAGGCCCACTGAAGCTTTCTTT
NA	TRBV15	12	TRBJ2-2	NA	CATRRGTGELFF	TGTGCCACCAGGAGGGGCACCGGGGAGCTGTTTTTT
NA	TRBV5-4	12	TRBJ1-6	NA	CASSSDGSPLHF	TGTGCCAGCAGCTCAGACGGGTCACCCCTCCACTTT
few	TRBV15	14	TRBJ1-4	NA	CATSRDGENEKLFF	TGTGCCACCAGCAGAGATGGGGAGAATGAAAAACTGTTTTTT
NA	TRBV9	16	TRBJ2-7	TRBD2	CASSSLAGGSSYEQYF	TGTGCCAGCAGCAGTCTAGCGGGGGGTAGCTCCTACGAGCAGTACTTC
NA	TRBV5-6	13	TRBJ2-7	NA	CASSWPEGYEQYF	TGTGCCAGCAGCTGGCCGGAGGGCTACGAGCAGTACTTC
NA	TRBV3-1/TRBV3-2	15	TRBJ2-5	TRBD2	CASSRNSGAKETQYF	TGTGCCAGCAGCCGAAATAGCGGGGCCAAAGAGACCCAGTACTTC
large	TRBV19	13	TRBJ2-7	NA	CASSIDVSGEQYF	TGTGCCAGTAGTATAGATGTCTCTGGCGAGCAGTACTTC
NA	TRBV2	13	TRBJ1-3	NA	CASSEVRGNTIYF	TGTGCCAGCAGTGAAGTTCGAGGAAACACCATATATTTT
NA	TRBV13	14	TRBJ2-1	NA	CASSLGPMGNEQFF	TGTGCCAGCAGCTTAGGACCTATGGGCAATGAGCAGTTCTTC
NA	TRBV19	16	TRBJ1-2	TRBD1	CASSIETSDRDYGYTF	TGTGCCAGTAGTATAGAAACCTCGGACAGGGATTATGGCTACACCTTC
NA	TRBV30	12	TRBJ1-5	NA	CAWSDSNQPQHF	TGTGCCTGGAGTGACAGTAATCAGCCCCAGCATTTT
NA	TRBV19	16	TRBJ2-2	TRBD2	CASTPAGGRGTGELFF	TGTGCCAGTACCCCGGCGGGGGGGCGAGGTACCGGGGAGCTGTTTTTT
NA	TRBV6-5	15	TRBJ2-4	TRBD1	CASRNTGVGKNIQYF	TGTGCCAGCCGAAATACAGGGGTCGGCAAAAACATTCAGTACTTC
NA	TRBV21-1	13	TRBJ1-4	NA	CASSQLLNEKLFF	TGTGCCAGCAGCCAACTACTTAATGAAAAACTGTTTTTT
NA	TRBV27	15	TRBJ2-7	NA	CASSKLGRGPLVSHF	TGTGCCAGCAGCAAACTCGGCAGGGGCCCCCTAGTCTCGCACTTC
NA	TRBV6-4	14	TRBJ2-1	NA	CASSDRTLYNEQFF	TGTGCCAGCAGTGACAGGACTTTATACAATGAGCAGTTCTTC
NA	TRBV27	19	TRBJ2-2	NA	CASSLFAGTLTFGTGELFF	TGTGCCAGCAGTTTATTTGCGGGGACCCTGACTTTTGGCACCGGGGAGCTGTTTTTT
NA	TRBV5-1	13	TRBJ2-7	NA	CASSLGKTGEQYF	TGCGCCAGCAGCTTGGGCAAGACGGGAGAGCAGTACTTC
NA	TRBV7-2	12	TRBJ1-1	NA	CASSLEGGVGLF	TGTGCCAGCAGCTTAGAGGGGGGAGTTGGCCTCTTT
NA	TRBV5-1	14	TRBJ2-7	TRBD1	CASSPGQGSGEQYF	TGCGCCAGCAGCCCGGGACAGGGAAGCGGCGAGCAGTACTTC
NA	TRBV7-9	14	TRBJ2-4	NA	CASTLGGGLNIQYF	TGTGCCAGCACCCTAGGGGGGGGCCTGAACATTCAGTACTTC
NA	TRBV27	15	TRBJ1-5	NA	CASSPQGYSNQPQHF	TGTGCCAGCAGTCCACAGGGATATAGCAATCAGCCCCAGCATTTT
NA	TRBV30	13	TRBJ1-5	NA	CAWTDRTNQPQHF	TGTGCCTGGACGGACAGAACCAATCAGCCCCAGCATTTT
NA	TRBV18	13	TRBJ1-1	NA	CASSLGGGTEAFF	TGTGCCAGCTCATTGGGTGGGGGCACTGAAGCTTTCTTT
once	TRBV9	18	TRBJ2-6	NA	CASSAKGTADSGANVLTF	TGTGCCAGCAGCGCAAAGGGGACCGCGGACTCTGGGGCCAACGTCCTGACTTTC
NA	TRBV19	15	TRBJ2-1	NA	CASSPGVSEYNEQFF	TGTGCCAGTAGCCCGGGGGTCTCTGAGTACAATGAGCAGTTCTTC
NA	TRBV6-5	13	TRBJ1-1	NA	CASRLQLNTEAFF	TGTGCCAGCAGACTACAGCTAAACACTGAAGCTTTCTTT
NA	TRBV6-1	15	TRBJ2-7	TRBD2	CASSESGGSSYEQYF	TGTGCCAGCAGTGAAAGCGGGGGCTCCTCCTACGAGCAGTACTTC
NA	TRBV5-1	15	TRBJ1-1	NA	CASSLAQGTNTEAFF	TGCGCCAGCAGTCTTGCCCAGGGGACAAACACTGAAGCTTTCTTT
NA	TRBV6-5	13	TRBJ1-1	NA	CASSTGENTEAFF	TGTGCCAGCTCAACCGGGGAGAACACTGAAGCTTTCTTT
NA	TRBV5-1	15	TRBJ1-4	NA	CASSFLGTTNEKLFF	TGCGCCAGCAGCTTTTTGGGAACAACTAATGAAAAACTGTTTTTT
few	TRBV28	15	TRBJ2-1	NA	CASSLWTLGYNEQFF	TGTGCCAGCAGTTTATGGACTCTGGGATACAATGAGCAGTTCTTC
few	TRBV7-2	16	TRBJ1-1	NA	CASSSPTGLRNTEAFF	TGTGCCAGCAGCTCACCCACAGGGTTAAGGAACACTGAAGCTTTCTTT
NA	TRBV28	15	TRBJ1-1	NA	CASSFTDRLNTEAFF	TGTGCCAGCAGCTTCACCGACAGGCTGAACACTGAAGCTTTCTTT
once	TRBV4-3	15	TRBJ2-7	NA	CASSQDMGSIYEQYF	TGCGCCAGCAGCCAAGATATGGGTAGCATCTACGAGCAGTACTTC
NA	TRBV29-1	12	TRBJ1-1	NA	CSVTSGHTEAFF	TGCAGCGTCACTTCCGGACACACTGAAGCTTTCTTT